The 21 T cell receptor beta chains listed next were all sequenced from one sample in a study of technical replicates of blood from a few donors. Clones were sequenced by immunoSEQ multiplex PCR, and TCRdb holds only the in-frame ones, with some missing. The sample consists of fewer than 65,000 clones, around 87% of them appearing once. Sample: PBMCs. The receptors derive from a human donor in good health. Some clones in this sample may be carry-over from other donors' samples.

The rearrangement joins TRBV15 to TRBJ2-7; TRBD1 aligns across 9 bases. The CDR3 consists of 15 residues. Trimming cost V 4 bases and J 5 bases; bases outside gene matches: 9. Germline V gene data show CDR1 as LNHNV and CDR2 as YYDKDF (reference sequence). This CDR3 reads CATSTRGTGTHEQYF. As DNA, the CDR3 is TGTGCCACCAGCACAAGAGGGACAGGGACCCACGAGCAGTACTTC.

This clone was recorded only once. V and J are TRBV30 and TRBJ1-6; D remains unclear. This CDR3 region has 13 residues. CDR1 and CDR2 (germline): GTSNPN, SVGIG (reference sequence). V was trimmed by 2 bases and J by 3 bases, leaving 5 bases between them. The DNA for the CDR3 is TGTGCCTGGAGTTCCGTCTATAATTCACCCCTCCACTTT. As protein: CAWSSVYNSPLHF. Based on the CDR3 plus reference TRBV30 and TRBJ1-6, the full variable domain is SQTIHQWPATLVQPVGSPLSLECTVEGTSNPNLYWYRQAAGRGLQLLFYSVGIGQISSEVPQNLSASRPQDRQFILSSKKLLLSDSGFYLCAWSSVYNSPLHFGNGTRLTVT.

V is TRBV6-6 and J is TRBJ2-1; 10 positions match TRBD2. V dropped 5 bases and J dropped 6; count of bases not matched to a gene: 7. Germline assignment: CDR1 MNHNY and CDR2 SVGAGI (reference sequence). This CDR3 is 15 amino acids long. The CDR3 nucleotides are TGTGCCAGCAGTCTCCAGCGGGGGGGCCCCAATGAGCAGTTCTTC. This codes for CASSLQRGGPNEQFF.

This clone was seen a few times. V is TRBV29-1 and J is TRBJ1-2; D uncertain. V was clipped by 3 bases and J by 6 bases, with 17 bases between them. The CDR3 loop spans 14 amino acids. Per germline, CDR1 SQVTM and CDR2 ANQGSEA. The CDR3 DNA reads TGCAGCGTTGAGGATTGGGTGTCGGCGGATGGCTACACCTTC. Residues: CSVEDWVSADGYTF.

In this sample, this clone turned up a few times. The chain has TRBV2 and TRBJ1-4; 8 bases map to TRBD1. Germline V gene sequence: CDR1 SNHLY, CDR2 FYNNEI. Trimming removed 3 bases from V and 8 bases from J; junction bases left unmatched: 14. The CDR3 runs 17 residues. CDR3 sequence: CASSDDPDREGEEKLFF. The CDR3 DNA reads as TGTGCCAGCAGTGACGACCCGGACAGGGAAGGAGAAGAAAAACTGTTTTTT.

This clone was seen more than once but under ten times. V gene TRBV4-3 combines with J gene TRBJ1-1; D is unresolved. Trimming left V 0 bases short and J 1 base short, with 3 bases between. The CDR3 loop spans 13 amino acids. The V gene's germline CDR1 is LGHNA and CDR2 YSLEER. Here the CDR3 DNA reads TGCGCCAGCAGCCAAGATAAGAACACTGAAGCTTTCTTT. Its protein is CASSQDKNTEAFF.

The V gene is TRBV27, the J gene TRBJ2-5, with a tentative D call TRBD2 (5 bases). Germline CDR1 is MNHEY and CDR2 is SMNVEV (reference sequence). This CDR3 region has 15 residues. The CDR3 sequence is CARPRLAGSQETQYF. The CDR3 bases are TGTGCACGGCCACGCCTAGCTGGGAGTCAAGAGACCCAGTACTTC.

The chain is built from TRBV19 and TRBJ2-7, with D perhaps matching TRBD1 (5 bases). This CDR3 has 13 amino acids. The germline gives CDR1 LNHDA, CDR2 SQIVND (reference sequence). V was cut by 10 bases and J by 5 bases, with 18 bases left in between. For the CDR3, the DNA is TGTGCCACCGCGGCAGGGCTTTTAGACGAGCAGTACTTC. Translating gives CATAAGLLDEQYF.

This chain connects TRBV5-1 to TRBJ2-1; D ambiguous. Germline CDR1 SGHRS, CDR2 YFSETQ. CDR3 length: 13 residues. Deletions cut 4 bases from V and 15 bases from J, with 20 bases between. The CDR3 region is CASSAPSSLRPFF. For the CDR3, the DNA is TGCGCCAGCAGCGCCCCCTCGAGTCTGCGTCCGTTCTTC. The whole variable domain, remainder taken from reference TRBV5-1 and TRBJ2-1, is KAGVTQTPRYLIKTRGQQVTLSCSPISGHRSVSWYQQTPGQGLQFLFEYFSETQRNKGNFPGRFSGRQFSNSRSEMNVSTLELGDSALYLCASSAPSSLRPFFGPGTRLTVL.

The genes are TRBV2 and TRBJ2-7, with unresolved D. CDR1 SNHLY and CDR2 FYNNEI come from the germline V gene. The length of the CDR3 is 12 residues. V was clipped by 6 bases and J by 1 base, with 7 bases between them. The CDR3 protein is CASRRQSYEQYF. DNA of the CDR3: TGTGCCAGCAGACGACAATCCTACGAGCAGTACTTC.

This sequence joins TRBV30 and TRBJ1-2, with 8 bases lining up with TRBD1. CDR3 length: 15 amino acids. Looked up from germline, CDR1 is GTSNPN and CDR2 is SVGIG (reference sequence). V shed 2 bases and J 8 bases; nucleotides not matched to a gene: 13. The CDR3 region is CAWSITDRVVQGYTF. CDR3 coding DNA: TGTGCCTGGAGTATCACGGACAGGGTGGTTCAGGGCTACACCTTC.

The V and J genes are TRBV6-1 and TRBJ2-1; TRBD1 agrees at 8 bases. The germline gives CDR1 MNHNS, CDR2 SASEGT. The CDR3 totals 15 residues. The J segment lost 4 bases and the V segment lost 1 base, leaving 3 bases of the junction unmatched. For the CDR3, the DNA is TGTGCCAGCAGTGAAGGGCAGGGGGCTTACAATGAGCAGTTCTTC. Translation: CASSEGQGAYNEQFF.

V usage is TRBV5-1 and J usage is TRBJ2-7, with 7 bases fitting TRBD1. V trimming: 5 bases; J trimming: 6 bases; junction bases outside the gene matches: 5. The CDR3 totals 12 residues. Germline loops: CDR1 SGHRS, CDR2 YFSETQ. For the CDR3, the DNA is TGCGCCAGCAGTCGAGACAGGGTCGAGCAGTACTTC. Its translation: CASSRDRVEQYF.

The CDR3 sequence: CARSISCSPLHF. DNA for the CDR3: TGTGCCAGAAGCATATCCTGTTCACCCCTCCACTTT. The V gene is TRBV5-3, the J gene TRBJ1-6; D unresolved. TRBV5-3 is an open reading frame, and its role is uncertain. V was shortened by 4 bases and J by 9 bases, with 8 bases between the two germline ends. The CDR3 loop spans 12 amino acids.

The rearrangement links TRBV7-9 to TRBJ2-5, with TRBD2 matching over 8 bases. CDR1 and CDR2 (germline): SEHNR, FQNEAQ (reference sequence). This CDR3 has 15 amino acids. J gave up 4 bases and V 3 bases, and 7 bases lay outside the gene matches. The DNA for the CDR3 is TGTGCCAGCAGCTTGTCCGGGGGGGCCGGAGAGACCCAGTACTTC. Its protein product is CASSLSGGAGETQYF.

The chain recombines TRBV5-6 with TRBJ2-7; 7 nucleotides match TRBD2. CDR3 length: 16 amino acids. V was pared by 4 bases and J by 6 bases, with 16 bases of the junction left unmatched. From germline, CDR1 is SGHDT and CDR2 YYEEEE. The CDR3 DNA is TGTGCCAGCAGCCCCCTAGGGGAGGGAGACGCTTCCGAGCAGTACTTC. Translating gives CASSPLGEGDASEQYF.

Here the CDR3 DNA reads TGTGCCAGCAGCTTCGGGACAGGGGTTAATTCACCCCTCCACTTT. It is translated as CASSFGTGVNSPLHF. The gene calls are TRBV5-4 and TRBJ1-6, with 10 bases identical to TRBD1. The CDR3 is made up of 15 amino acids. Germline V gene data show CDR1 as SGHNT and CDR2 as YYREEE (reference sequence). V dropped 2 bases and J dropped 6; count of bases not matched to a gene: 2.

The chain joins TRBV7-7 to TRBJ2-2; a possible D gene is TRBD1 (5 bases). Deletions cut 1 base from V and 2 bases from J, with 8 bases between. Looked up from germline, CDR1 is SSHAT and CDR2 is FNYEAQ (reference sequence). CDR3 length equals 15 residues. This CDR3 reads CASSLDRSNTGELFF. The CDR3 nucleotides read TGTGCCAGCAGCTTAGACAGGTCCAACACCGGGGAGCTGTTTTTT.

V is TRBV7-6 and J is TRBJ1-1, with D perhaps TRBD1 (6 bases). Germline V CDR1 and CDR2: SGHVS, FNYEAQ. This CDR3 spans 14 amino acids. Trimming removed 3 bases from V and 1 base from J, with 9 bases in between. The CDR3 DNA sequence: TGTGCCAGCAGCTTTGGGGGGGCGAACACTGAAGCTTTCTTT. Its translation is CASSFGGANTEAFF.

The genes are TRBV19 and TRBJ2-1; possible D gene TRBD2, 5 bases. In germline, CDR1 is LNHDA, CDR2 SQIVND (reference sequence). V lost 7 bases, J lost 4 bases, and 5 bases lay in between. The CDR3 runs 11 residues. Here the CDR3 DNA reads TGTGCCAGTACGGGGTACAATGAGCAGTTCTTC. Translated, it gives CASTGYNEQFF.

The V and J genes are TRBV29-1 and TRBJ2-5; perhaps TRBD2 as D (6 bases). Germline V gene lookup returns CDR1 SQVTM and CDR2 ANQGSEA. Trimming pared 6 bases from V and 0 bases from J, leaving 14 bases between. The length of the CDR3 is 14 residues. Written as DNA, the CDR3 is TGCAGCGTGGGGGGTCCGAGCTACCAAGAGACCCAGTACTTC. Residues: CSVGGPSYQETQYF.